This T cell receptor (beta chain) was sequenced in a study of shared T cell receptors in the human thymus. The table came from immunoSEQ multiplex PCR; TCRdb's copy has only in-frame clones and leaves some out. The sample lists about 660,000 clones, around 89% occurring once. Trimming took 5 bases from V and 3 from J, leaving 14 bases between them. Looked up from germline, CDR1 is SEHNR and CDR2 is FQNEAQ (reference sequence). The CDR3 length is 16 residues. A further study also used this sample, focusing on human thymus T cells.

This receptor was taken from a boy under two years old with a congenital heart defect. The chain carries TRBV7-9 and TRBJ2-6; TRBD1 is a possible D gene (6 bases). The sample comprised thymocytes. The CDR3 is CASSEGHHGGANVLTF. The CDR3 coding sequence is TGTGCCAGCAGCGAGGGACACCATGGTGGGGCCAACGTCCTGACTTTC. Based on the CDR3 plus reference TRBV7-9 and TRBJ2-6, the full variable domain is DTGVSQNPRHKITKRGQNVTFRCDPISEHNRLYWYRQTLGQGPEFLTYFQNEAQLEKSRLLSDRFSAERPKGSFSTLEIQRTEQGDSAMYLCASSEGHHGGANVLTFGAGSRLTVL.